This T cell receptor beta chain came from a study of beta chain features in type 1 diabetes. Investigators reverse transcribed all isolated RNA, so they sequenced expressed TCRB transcripts. Assay used: immunoSEQ multiplex PCR; TCRdb lists only in-frame clones, some missing. The sample shows 200,000 to 300,000 clones, 25% to 30% of them seen only once. The table lists this clone with many counts. The TCR sequence derives from a man aged 25-40 years in good health. The specimen sequenced was central memory CD4+ T cells from blood.

The CDR3 DNA sequence: TGTGCCAGCAGCCCAAATTTGGGCAATCAGCCCCAGCATTTT. This sequence encodes CASSPNLGNQPQHF. The V call is TRBV7-2, the J call TRBJ1-5; no reliable D call. V lost 5 bases and J 2 bases, leaving 10 bases between the germline ends. In germline, CDR1 is SGHTA, CDR2 FQGNSA. The CDR3 covers 14 residues. The full variable domain, rest sourced from reference TRBV7-2 and TRBJ1-5, is GAGVSQSPSNKVTEKGKDVELRCDPISGHTALYWYRQSLGQGLEFLIYFQGNSAPDKSGLPSDRFSAERTGGSVSTLTIQRTQQEDSAVYLCASSPNLGNQPQHFGDGTRLSIL.